This passage covers 16 T cell receptor beta chains from one sample sequenced in a study of response to subunit inactivated influenza vaccine (dated by TCRdb to 2016 to 2019). Receptor amplification or capture employed RT-PCR. The sequencing machine was an Illumina HiSeq 2500. The public reads were reanalyzed by TCRdb: fastp trimming at Q25, MiXCR alignment, in-frame beta chains only. Every CDR3 protein is listed once, alongside the most common genes and DNA of its rows. The sample table contains 550,000 to 600,000 distinct CDR3 sequences; only one count was recorded for 12% of them. The top ten constitute 10% to 13% of the sample. The sequenced sample was PBMCs from blood, obtained on the day of vaccination. Receptors originate from a man aged 50-59 years who received an inactivated influenza vaccine. Donor details come from another sample of the same person, matched by shared clones.

V usage is TRBV30 and J usage is TRBJ1-1, with a possible D match to TRBD1 (5 bases). Looked up from germline, CDR1 is GTSNPN and CDR2 is SVGIG (reference sequence). The CDR3 totals 13 residues. The V end lost 2 bases, the J end lost 4 bases, and 11 bases lay between the germline ends. Here the CDR3 DNA reads TGTGCCTGGAGTTTCTACGGGGGCACTGAAGCTTTCTTT. Protein: CAWSFYGGTEAFF.

The chain carries TRBV5-1 and TRBJ2-5; the match to TRBD1 covers 7 bases. The CDR3 covers 14 residues. The germline CDR1 and CDR2 sequences are SGHRS and YFSETQ. Trimming at V came to 4 bases and at J to 5 bases, leaving 8 bases not matched to a gene. The CDR3 reads CASSADRARETQYF. In nucleotides, the CDR3 is TGCGCCAGCAGCGCCGACAGGGCCCGGGAGACCCAGTACTTC.

In its sample, this clonotype was seen a few times. V usage is TRBV10-3 and J usage is TRBJ2-7; 7 nucleotides line up with TRBD1. Germline CDR1 ENHRY, CDR2 SYGVKD. This CDR3 region has 15 residues. V gave up 6 bases and J gave up 0 bases; unmatched junction bases: 8. The CDR3 loop reads CAISEGQEISYEQYF. The CDR3 nucleotides are TGTGCCATCAGCGAAGGACAGGAGATCTCCTACGAGCAGTACTTC.

The chain recombines TRBV20-1 with TRBJ2-5, with D tentatively TRBD1 or TRBD2 (6 bases each). V was shortened by 4 bases and J by 4 bases, with 13 bases between the two germline ends. The CDR3 spans 13 residues. Germline CDR1 is DFQATT and CDR2 is SNEGSKA (reference sequence). The CDR3 DNA follows: TGCAGTGCTACCACAGGGAGGCGAGAGACCCAGTACTTC. This codes for CSATTGRRETQYF.

This clonotype was found a few times. The V call is TRBV5-1, the J call TRBJ2-1; 9 nucleotides line up with TRBD2. Losses at the gene ends were 0 bases for V and 14 bases for J; bases not matched to a gene: 6. This CDR3 has 13 amino acids. Per germline, CDR1 SGHRS and CDR2 YFSETQ. The CDR3 DNA sequence: TGCGCCAGCAGCTTGGGTAGCGGGAGTCGTGAGTTCTTC. This encodes CASSLGSGSREFF.

This clonotype occurred many times. The CDR3 bases are TGTGCCACCAGCAGAGAGGCCCACTACAATGAGCAGTTCTTC. Translating gives CATSREAHYNEQFF. The chain recombines TRBV15 with TRBJ2-1, with no clear D. Per the germline V gene, CDR1 is LNHNV and CDR2 is YYDKDF (reference sequence). V gave up 0 bases and J gave up 3 bases, with 6 bases separating them. The CDR3 has 14 amino acids.

The chain carries TRBV29-1 and TRBJ1-1, with 7 bases identical to TRBD1. The CDR3 loop spans 14 amino acids. CDR1 is SQVTM, CDR2 ANQGSEA, per germline. The J segment lost 1 base and the V segment lost 7 bases, leaving 9 bases of the junction unmatched. CDR3 DNA sequence: TGCAGCGCCCAAAGGGACAGCGGGAACACTGAAGCTTTCTTT. Its translation is CSAQRDSGNTEAFF.

This clonotype has at least ten counts. This sequence joins TRBV7-2 and TRBJ2-7; maybe TRBD2 (5 bases). The V gene lost 0 bases and the J gene lost 2 bases, with 8 bases spanning the gap. This CDR3 spans 14 amino acids. CDR1 SGHTA and CDR2 FQGNSA come from the germline V gene. This CDR3 reads CASSLARGPYEQYF. In DNA, the CDR3 is TGTGCCAGCAGCTTAGCGAGAGGGCCCTACGAGCAGTACTTC.

The rearrangement joins TRBV29-1 to TRBJ2-2; 7 bases are a match to TRBD1. The germline V gene encodes CDR1 SQVTM and CDR2 ANQGSEA. The CDR3 contains 16 residues. J gave up 1 base and V 0 bases, and 5 bases lay outside the gene matches. CDR3 nucleotides: TGCAGCGTTGAAGATAAGAGGACAGGGAACACCGGGGAGCTGTTTTTT. Translating it yields CSVEDKRTGNTGELFF.

The sample holds a few counts of this clonotype. The chain carries TRBV20-1 and TRBJ1-3, with a possible D match to TRBD1 (5 bases). The V gene's germline CDR1 is DFQATT and CDR2 SNEGSKA (reference sequence). V shed 3 bases and J shed 2 bases, with 17 bases lying between them. The CDR3 is 16 amino acids. CDR3 sequence (DNA): TGCAGTGCTAGGACTTCTACAGGCAACCCTGGAAACACCATATATTTT. Translating gives CSARTSTGNPGNTIYF.

J is TRBJ1-5 and V is TRBV6-1; D unresolved. The CDR3 is 14 amino acids. Trimming left V 4 bases short and J 3 bases short, with 10 bases between. Germline V gene sequence: CDR1 MNHNS, CDR2 SASEGT. Here the CDR3 reads CASSGERINQPQHF. CDR3 coding DNA: TGTGCCAGCAGTGGGGAACGGATCAATCAGCCCCAGCATTTT.

This chain links TRBV12-3 or TRBV12-4 with TRBJ2-2; D remains unclear. Between the trimmed V and J ends, which lost 1 base and 5 bases, there was a span of 11 bases. The CDR3 contains 15 residues. CDR3 coding DNA: TGTGCCAGCAGTTTAGTTGCGGAACCTACCGGGGAGCTGTTTTTT. This sequence encodes CASSLVAEPTGELFF.

The chain combines TRBV12-3 or TRBV12-4 with TRBJ1-2; D not certain. This CDR3 contains 12 residues. Trimming stripped 6 bases from V and 13 bases from J, with 18 bases between. CDR3: CASSLGRGRLTF. CDR3 sequence (DNA): TGTGCCAGCAGCCTCGGACGTGGGCGTCTCACCTTC.

Concerning this clonotype itself: No conserved phenylalanine or tryptophan is present at the end of the CDR3, so a read error is the likely explanation. The CDR3 region is CASSLFDYEQYC. CDR3 nucleotides: TGTGCCAGCAGCTTATTTGACTACGAGCAGTACTGC. The chain has TRBV7-8 and TRBJ2-7; the D is unclear. CDR1 and CDR2 from the germline V gene are SGHVS and FQNEAQ. CDR3 length: 12 amino acids. The V gene lost 2 bases and the J gene lost 3 bases, with 5 bases spanning the gap.

This clonotype was counted between two and nine times. This rearrangement joins TRBV7-9 to TRBJ2-7; D possibly corresponds to TRBD2 (5 bases). Germline CDR1 is SEHNR and CDR2 is FQNEAQ (reference sequence). The CDR3 is 13 amino acids. V gave up 5 bases and J gave up 4 bases, with 12 bases separating them. DNA of the CDR3: TGTGCCAGCAGCCCCTACGGGGATTACGAGCAGTACTTC. Translated: CASSPYGDYEQYF.

The chain links TRBV7-2 to TRBJ1-3; D not resolved. Germline V gives CDR1 SGHTA, CDR2 FQGNSA. The CDR3 spans 15 residues. Trimming stripped 2 bases from V and 0 bases from J, with 8 bases between. CDR3 in DNA: TGTGCCAGCAGCTTAACGGCCATCTCTGGAAACACCATATATTTT. Its translation: CASSLTAISGNTIYF.